One and the same sample provided the 14 T cell receptor beta chains below, sequenced in a study of T-cell reconstitution after alpha-beta-depleted transplantation in children. TCRbeta library construction was performed incorporating unique molecular identifiers. TCRdb passed the PCR reads through MiXCR, listing each CDR3 protein once. Among 300,000 to 400,000 distinct CDR3 sequences listed, over 20% were seen once. The source material was PBMCs, mostly from graft donor cells, sampled 180 days after TCRalphabeta/CD19-depleted stem cell transplant. Every receptor here comes from a male patient aged 5 to 17 who had a stem cell transplant for acute lymphoblastic leukemia, so the T cells may come from the graft donor.

The gene calls are TRBV10-3 and TRBJ2-7; 10 bases are a match to TRBD2. CDR1 and CDR2 (germline): ENHRY, SYGVKD. V shed 6 bases, J shed 3 bases, and the junction held 5 bases outside the gene matches. This CDR3 spans 14 amino acids. Here the CDR3 reads CAIRGLALVYEQYF. The CDR3 nucleotides are TGTGCCATCAGGGGACTAGCGCTTGTCTACGAGCAGTACTTC.

This clonotype was seen a few times. J is TRBJ2-3 and V is TRBV20-1, with D perhaps matching TRBD2 (6 bases). This CDR3 has 13 residues. Germline assignment: CDR1 DFQATT and CDR2 SNEGSKA (reference sequence). Trimming took off 7 bases at V and 7 bases at J, with 18 bases between the two ends. DNA for the CDR3: TGCAGTGGTCAACTAGCCACGAAAAATACGCAGTATTTT. It yields the protein CSGQLATKNTQYF.

This clonotype came up a few times. CDR3 DNA sequence: TGTGCCAGCAGCAAAGGAGTAACAGGTCAAGAGACCCAGTACTTC. Protein: CASSKGVTGQETQYF. The chain couples TRBV21-1 to TRBJ2-5; the D call in the table, TRBD1, was not verified against the DNA. TRBV21-1 is noted as a pseudogene. This CDR3 region has 15 residues.

This chain joins TRBV5-4 and TRBJ2-2; TRBD1 aligns across 7 bases. J gave up 5 bases and V 0 bases, and 4 bases lay outside the gene matches. The CDR3 loop spans 15 amino acids. Germline V gene sequence: CDR1 SGHNT, CDR2 YYREEE (reference sequence). The CDR3 bases are TGTGCCAGCAGCTTGGACAGGGGTGCAACCGGGGAGCTGTTTTTT. Translated: CASSLDRGATGELFF.

This clonotype showed up just a few times. This chain connects TRBV7-3 to TRBJ2-3; D uncertain. V shed 2 bases and J shed 2 bases, with 14 bases lying between them. CDR3 length: 16 residues. Germline lookup yields CDR1 SGHTA and CDR2 FQGTGA. CDR3 in DNA: TGTGCCAGCAGCTTAGTACGATCTCCCATCACAGATACGCAGTATTTT. Protein: CASSLVRSPITDTQYF.

This clonotype has just a few counts. This chain joins TRBV25-1 and TRBJ2-5; D gene unclear. V was pared by 2 bases and J by 4 bases, with 8 bases between. Germline V gene sequence: CDR1 MGHDK, CDR2 SYGVNS. CDR3 length: 13 amino acids. The CDR3 reads CASSERVGETQYF. In DNA, the CDR3 is TGTGCCAGCAGTGAACGAGTGGGAGAGACCCAGTACTTC.

The J gene is TRBJ2-1, the V gene TRBV5-1, with D unresolved. Germline assignment: CDR1 SGHRS and CDR2 YFSETQ. The V end was cut by 0 bases, the J end by 0 bases, with 10 bases between. There are 16 residues in the CDR3. CDR3 bases: TGCGCCAGCAGCTTGGTCTACCGGAGCTCCTACAATGAGCAGTTCTTC. Translated, it gives CASSLVYRSSYNEQFF.

In this sample, this clonotype turned up a few times. The chain is built from TRBV7-6 and TRBJ2-2; 9 bases are a match to TRBD1. The CDR3 has 18 residues. V was clipped by 5 bases and J by 1 base; unmatched bases: 11. Germline-derived CDR1 and CDR2 are SGHVS and FNYEAQ. The CDR3 spells CASSRITGGVGNTGELFF. The CDR3 DNA is TGTGCCAGCAGCAGAATAACAGGGGGCGTGGGGAACACCGGGGAGCTGTTTTTT. The full variable domain, its missing parts supplied by reference TRBV7-6 and TRBJ2-2, is GAGVSQSPRYKVTKRGQDVALRCDPISGHVSLYWYRQALGQGPEFLTYFNYEAQQDKSGLPNDRFSAERPEGSISTLTIQRTEQRDSAMYRCASSRITGGVGNTGELFFGEGSRLTVL.

V is TRBV7-9 and J is TRBJ1-2; 7 bases are shared with TRBD1. The CDR3 consists of 13 residues. Germline V CDR1 and CDR2: SEHNR, FQNEAQ (reference sequence). With 5 bases clipped from V and 7 bases from J, the junction kept 7 bases outside the gene matches. DNA of the CDR3: TGTGCCAGCAGCCCCACAGGGGCGAGTGGCTACACCTTC. Its translation: CASSPTGASGYTF.

The rearrangement links TRBV18 to TRBJ1-1; 8 nucleotides line up with TRBD1. The germline CDR1 and CDR2 sequences are KGHSH and LQKENI. Germline trimming cut 3 bases from V and 1 base from J; bases unmatched to any gene: 4. CDR3 length equals 15 residues. The CDR3 loop reads CASSPQGAQNTEAFF. The CDR3 coding sequence is TGTGCCAGCTCACCCCAGGGGGCGCAGAACACTGAAGCTTTCTTT.

V is TRBV19 and J is TRBJ2-7, with D uncertain. The CDR3 runs to 13 residues. Trimming cost V 7 bases and J 1 base, with 11 bases left between them. The V gene's germline CDR1 is LNHDA and CDR2 SQIVND (reference sequence). CDR3 sequence (DNA): TGTGCCAGTACTATCACCGGGTCCTACGAGCAGTACTTC. Translated, it gives CASTITGSYEQYF. Drawing the rest from reference TRBV19 and TRBJ2-7, the complete variable domain is DGGITQSPKYLFRKEGQNVTLSCEQNLNHDAMYWYRQDPGQGLRLIYYSQIVNDFQKGDIAEGYSVSREKKESFPLTVTSAQKNPTAFYLCASTITGSYEQYFGPGTRLTVT.

V is TRBV12-3 or TRBV12-4 and J is TRBJ2-7; TRBD2 aligns across 14 bases. The trim removed 5 bases at V and 2 bases at J, leaving 11 bases unmatched. This CDR3 contains 18 residues. The CDR3 DNA sequence: TGTGCCAGCAGTCGACGTGGACTAGCGGGAGGTGGTACCTACGAGCAGTACTTC. Translated, it gives CASSRRGLAGGGTYEQYF.

This clonotype was observed many times. V is TRBV12-3 or TRBV12-4 and J is TRBJ2-7; D possibly corresponds to TRBD1 (5 bases). Trimming shortened V by 9 bases and J by 5 bases, and 17 bases separated the two germline ends. The CDR3 length is 13 residues. The CDR3 protein is CASLQGHSDEQYF. Written as DNA, the CDR3 is TGTGCCAGTCTCCAAGGACACTCGGACGAGCAGTACTTC.

V usage is TRBV19 and J usage is TRBJ1-5, with a weak D call TRBD1 (5 bases). V lost 5 bases and J lost 2, with 13 bases in between. The CDR3 totals 15 residues. Germline V gives CDR1 LNHDA, CDR2 SQIVND (reference sequence). The CDR3 sequence: CASSLQGRGNQPQHF. CDR3 nucleotides: TGTGCCAGTAGTCTCCAGGGAAGGGGCAATCAGCCCCAGCATTTT.